The 12 T cell receptor beta chains presented below share a single source sample, sequenced in a study of prognosis after radiotherapy for stage I lung cancer. By two-round multiplex PCR, the TCR beta CDR3 was amplified from genomic DNA. The first round of PCR was done with primers that matched each TRBV and TRBJ gene. TCRdb used MiXCR to reprocess the multiplex PCR reads, holding one entry per CDR3 protein. Of roughly 30,000 distinct CDR3 sequences listed, about half are singletons. Source: PBMCs, taken before or after stereotactic body radiation therapy (not recorded which). These receptors all come from a donor aged 50 or older with non-small cell lung cancer.

The CDR3 region has the DNA TGTGCCAGCCGTCTTTGGGGCACAGATACGCAGTATTTT. Its protein product is CASRLWGTDTQYF. The chain employs TRBV2 and TRBJ2-3; D ambiguous. Germline CDR1 and CDR2: SNHLY and FYNNEI. The CDR3 contains 13 residues. V was trimmed by 8 bases and J by 1 base, leaving 10 bases between them. The full variable domain, completed using reference TRBV2 and TRBJ2-3, is EPEVTQTPSHQVTQMGQEVILRCVPISNHLYFYWYRQILGQKVEFLVSFYNNEISEKSEIFDDQFSVERPDGSNFTLKIRSTKLEDSAMYFCASRLWGTDTQYFGPGTRLTVL.

This clonotype has a count of ten or more. The CDR3 nucleotides read TGTGCCAGTAGTATTGGGCGGTGGCTGAACACTGAAGCTTTCTTT. Its translation: CASSIGRWLNTEAFF. The chain joins TRBV19 to TRBJ1-1; no clear D. The germline gives CDR1 LNHDA, CDR2 SQIVND (reference sequence). This CDR3 is 15 amino acids long. Trimming pared 3 bases from V and 0 bases from J, leaving 11 bases between.

The sample holds many counts of this clonotype. The chain recombines TRBV6-1 with TRBJ2-1, with 9 bases matching TRBD2. CDR1 MNHNS and CDR2 SASEGT come from the germline V gene. J was trimmed by 3 bases and V by 3 bases; bases with no gene match: 6. The CDR3 totals 16 residues. The CDR3 region is CASSDSRTSDYNEQFF. CDR3 nucleotides: TGTGCCAGCAGTGACTCGAGGACTAGCGACTACAATGAGCAGTTCTTC.

The V call is TRBV19, the J call TRBJ1-1, with D unresolved. This CDR3 spans 15 amino acids. V lost 6 bases, J lost 0 bases, and 14 bases lay in between. CDR1 LNHDA and CDR2 SQIVND come from the germline V gene (reference sequence). The CDR3 here is CASRTGLRVNTEAFF. In DNA form, the CDR3 reads TGTGCCAGTAGGACTGGGCTTCGTGTGAACACTGAAGCTTTCTTT.

For this clonotype: One end of the junction varies from germline; a read error may be responsible. CDR3 nucleotide sequence: TGTGCCAGCAGCCGAGGAGGTACTAGCGGATCCTACGATCAGTACTTC. The encoded protein is CASSRGGTSGSYDQYF. V usage is TRBV7-2 and J usage is TRBJ2-7, with 8 bases lining up with TRBD2. The germline V gene encodes CDR1 SGHTA and CDR2 FQGNSA. The length of the CDR3 is 16 residues.

This chain joins TRBV7-8 and TRBJ2-2, with D possibly matching TRBD1 (6 bases). V lost 5 bases to trimming and J lost 5 bases, with 12 bases between them. In germline, CDR1 is SGHVS, CDR2 FQNEAQ. CDR3 length equals 14 residues. The CDR3 here is CASSPRTATGELFF. DNA of the CDR3: TGTGCCAGCAGCCCGCGGACAGCTACCGGGGAGCTGTTTTTT.

The chain uses TRBV6-2 or TRBV6-3 and TRBJ2-1, with 9 bases lining up with TRBD1. Germline loops: CDR1 MNHEY, CDR2 SVGEGT. The CDR3 consists of 13 residues. J lost 9 bases, V lost 6 bases, and 6 bases had no gene match. The CDR3 here is CASRRQGDGEQFF. The CDR3 DNA follows: TGTGCCAGCAGAAGACAGGGGGACGGTGAGCAGTTCTTC.

The sample holds many counts of this clonotype. The gene calls are TRBV19 and TRBJ2-5, with TRBD2 identical over 13 bases. The CDR3 totals 17 residues. Germline CDR1 and CDR2: LNHDA and SQIVND (reference sequence). Trimming at V came to 3 bases and at J to 2 bases, leaving 6 bases not matched to a gene. The CDR3 sequence is CASSISTSGRGQETQYF. As DNA, the CDR3 is TGTGCCAGTAGTATCTCTACTAGCGGGAGGGGGCAAGAGACCCAGTACTTC.

The rearrangement uses TRBV7-2 and TRBJ2-5, with D perhaps matching TRBD1 or TRBD2 (5 bases each). With 6 bases removed from V and 2 bases from J, the gap between germline ends came to 13 bases. CDR3 length: 14 residues. Germline lookup yields CDR1 SGHTA and CDR2 FQGNSA. The CDR3 spells CASSQGPTQETQYF. CDR3 nucleotide sequence: TGTGCCAGCAGTCAGGGACCGACTCAAGAGACCCAGTACTTC.

The V gene is TRBV4-1, the J gene TRBJ2-1, with 10 nucleotides matching TRBD1. Per the germline V gene, CDR1 is MGHRA and CDR2 is YSYEKL. The CDR3 has 17 residues. V was pared by 2 bases and J by 6 bases, with 10 bases of the junction left unmatched. The CDR3 sequence: CASSQLSPGQGLNEQFF. The CDR3 DNA reads as TGCGCCAGCAGCCAACTATCTCCGGGACAGGGGCTCAATGAGCAGTTCTTC.

This clonotype was counted ten times or more. This sequence joins TRBV12-3 or TRBV12-4 and TRBJ2-1; 9 bases line up with TRBD2. V shed 10 bases and J 6 bases; nucleotides not matched to a gene: 10. The CDR3 runs to 14 residues. CDR3 in DNA: TGTGCCATTCGACTTAGCGGGAGTGGCAATGAGCAGTTCTTC. It is translated as CAIRLSGSGNEQFF.

This clonotype counts as medium-sized. The chain joins TRBV30 to TRBJ1-6; TRBD1 matches 9 bases. CDR1 GTSNPN and CDR2 SVGIG come from the germline V gene (reference sequence). CDR3 length equals 15 residues. V shed 4 bases and J 9 bases; nucleotides not matched to a gene: 10. The CDR3, as DNA: TGTGCCTGGACCAACTTCCCGGGACAGGGTTCACCCCTCCACTTT. This sequence encodes CAWTNFPGQGSPLHF.